Sequencing of this TCR beta chain was carried out in a study of shared clonotypes between healthy human individuals. Study results and limitations: Lower generation probabilities were found for non-shared clonotypes than for those shared by all four donors.

Generated by immunoSEQ multiplex PCR, the TCRdb table keeps only in-frame clones and is missing some. The sample consists of about 680,000 clones, around 67% of them appearing once. About this clone itself: Its antigen is unidentified.

Germline values: CDR1 SQVTM, CDR2 ANQGSEA. V lost 6 bases to trimming and J lost 5 bases, with 16 bases between them. The length of the CDR3 is 13 residues. Subsets obtained from CD4+ cells comprised CD45RA+ naive and CD45RA-negative memory cells. The rearrangement uses TRBV29-1 and TRBJ2-5; possibly TRBD1 or TRBD2 for D (5 bases each). The sample was memory CD4+ T cells sorted from blood. Subset: CD45RA-negative fraction. This clonotype was obtained from a woman under 40 in good health. The CDR3 nucleotides are TGCAGCGTCGCGGGCAGGGCGGGTGAGACCCAGTACTTC. Translated: CSVAGRAGETQYF. Combining the CDR3 with reference TRBV29-1 and TRBJ2-5 gives the whole variable domain SAVISQKPSRDICQRGTSLTIQCQVDSQVTMMFWYRQQPGQSLTLIATANQGSEATYESGFVIDKFPISRPNLTFSTLTVSNMSPEDSSIYLCSVAGRAGETQYFGPGTRLLVL.